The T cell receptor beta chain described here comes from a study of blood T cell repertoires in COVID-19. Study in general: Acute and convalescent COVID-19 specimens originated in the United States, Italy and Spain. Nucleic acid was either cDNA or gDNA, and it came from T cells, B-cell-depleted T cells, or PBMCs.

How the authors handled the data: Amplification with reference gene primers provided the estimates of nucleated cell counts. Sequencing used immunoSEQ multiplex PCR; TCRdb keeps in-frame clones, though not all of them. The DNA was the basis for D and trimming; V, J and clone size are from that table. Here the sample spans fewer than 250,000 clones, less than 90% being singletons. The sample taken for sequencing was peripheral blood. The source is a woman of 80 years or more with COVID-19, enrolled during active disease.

CDR3 in DNA: TGTGCCAGCAGCCCCGGGGGGGCGTTGAACACTGAAGCTTTCTTT. Translated: CASSPGGALNTEAFF. V usage is TRBV6-2 or TRBV6-3 and J usage is TRBJ1-1; possible D gene TRBD1, 6 bases. Trimming left V 6 bases short and J 0 bases short, with 14 bases between. Germline loops: CDR1 MNHEY, CDR2 SVGEGT. CDR3 length: 15 amino acids.